The following is a T cell receptor (beta chain) sequence with its context. Its antigen is currently unknown. The junction does not match germline at one end; this may be a read error. Profiling relied on immunoSEQ multiplex PCR, and the TCRdb table lists in-frame clones only, not all of them. This repertoire shows about 55,000 clones, about 90% found once; its top ten account for approximately 13%. The data derive from a study of OX40 agonist ivuxolimab in advanced cancers. Findings of the study overall: Fewer expanded clones were found on average in CD4+ than in CD8+ T cells. Among expanded peripheral T cells, antigen specificity went undetermined.

Germline V gene lookup returns CDR1 SGHAT and CDR2 FQNNGV. This CDR3 has 17 amino acids. The sequences come from CD4+ or CD8+ T cells sorted from blood, collected in a trial of the OX40 agonist ivuxolimab. The sequence derives from an adult with an advanced solid tumor such as melanoma, head and neck, liver or kidney cancer. The chain links TRBV11-2 to TRBJ1-1; the D gene is possibly TRBD1 (5 bases). DNA of the CDR3: TGTGCCAGCAGCTTGCGGGAACAGGATTGGGAGAACGCTGAAGCTTTCTTT. This encodes CASSLREQDWENAEAFF.